This paragraph covers one TCR beta chain sequence. Other DNA sequences from this sample encode an identical CDR3 as well. The CDR3 has 14 residues. Trimming removed 5 bases from V and 2 bases from J; junction bases left unmatched: 6. Germline assignment: CDR1 MNHEY and CDR2 SMNVEV (reference sequence). This sample was taken from a study of cytomegalovirus exposure and HLA in healthy donors. PCR involved 60 Vbeta and 13 Jbeta primers. TCRdb's copy holds only in-frame clones and misses some; the assay was immunoSEQ multiplex PCR. The sample lists about 87,000 clones, less than 80% seen once, with under 25% in the top ten.

The receptor was derived from a man aged 25 to 45 in good health and CMV-seropositive. The chain is built from TRBV27 and TRBJ2-7, with TRBD1 matching over 7 bases. Sample: PBMCs. The CDR3 reads CASSPWDSPYEQYF. CDR3 coding DNA: TGTGCCAGCAGTCCATGGGACAGCCCCTACGAGCAGTACTTC.